Listed here are 10 T cell receptor beta chains from one sample, sequenced in a study of T-cell memory formation after mild COVID-19. TCRdb fed the 5' RACE reads into MiXCR, producing one record per CDR3 protein. The sample records 400,000 to 500,000 distinct CDR3 sequences, under 20% being singletons. The sequencing sample was made of PBMCs or a T cell subset sorted from them (not recorded which). The receptors come from a man aged 18 to 30 who had mild COVID-19 (a few samples of this study predate the infection). Cell type and time point are not known.

There are a few counts of this clonotype. The gene calls are TRBV5-1 and TRBJ1-1; TRBD1 aligns across 8 bases. The trim removed 7 bases at V and 3 bases at J, leaving 17 bases unmatched. In germline, CDR1 is SGHRS, CDR2 YFSETQ. The CDR3 is 17 residues long. CDR3 DNA sequence: TGCGCCAGCCGCGAACAAGTCCACTACAGGGGGGACACTGAAGCTTTCTTT. This gives the protein CASREQVHYRGDTEAFF.

This clonotype came up a few times. In DNA form, the CDR3 reads TGTGCCAGCTCGCAGCGACAGGGCTCCTACGAGCAGTACGTC. Translated, it gives CASSQRQGSYEQYV. The chain couples TRBV5-8 to TRBJ2-7; 7 positions match TRBD1. Losses at the gene ends were 7 bases for V and 0 bases for J; bases not matched to a gene: 7. Germline lookup yields CDR1 SGHTS and CDR2 YDEGEE. CDR3 length: 14 residues.

The rearrangement joins TRBV7-6 to TRBJ1-5; D is perhaps TRBD1 (6 bases). The length of the CDR3 is 17 residues. Trimming took off 1 base at V and 1 base at J, with 14 bases between the two ends. Germline V CDR1 and CDR2: SGHVS, FNYEAQ. This chain's CDR3 is CASSLGAGARSNQPQHF. DNA of the CDR3: TGTGCCAGCAGCTTAGGAGCAGGGGCTCGGAGCAATCAGCCCCAGCATTTT.

This clonotype was seen only a few times. This chain joins TRBV6-2 or TRBV6-3 and TRBJ2-2, with D perhaps matching TRBD2 (5 bases). The germline gives CDR1 MNHEY, CDR2 SVGEGT. This CDR3 spans 14 amino acids. Between the trimmed V and J ends, which lost 5 bases and 7 bases, there was a span of 14 bases. The CDR3 DNA follows: TGTGCCAGCAGTGGCGGGCCGACGGGCGGGGAGCTGTTTTTT. Translating gives CASSGGPTGGELFF.

The chain carries TRBV4-2 and TRBJ2-1; 10 bases map to TRBD1. The CDR3 is made up of 17 amino acids. V shed 4 bases, J shed 2 bases, and the junction held 8 bases outside the gene matches. Germline values: CDR1 LGHNA, CDR2 YNFKEQ. The CDR3 spells CASSRYLGQGTYNEQFF. Written as DNA, the CDR3 is TGTGCCAGCAGCCGCTACTTGGGACAGGGGACCTACAATGAGCAGTTCTTC.

A few counts support this clonotype. CDR3 amino acids: CASTFSSRASTEAFF. CDR3 nucleotides: TGTGCCAGCACCTTCTCCTCGAGGGCCAGCACTGAAGCTTTCTTT. The chain couples TRBV5-5 to TRBJ1-1; no reliable D call. The germline CDR1 and CDR2 sequences are SGHKS and YYEKEE (reference sequence). The length of the CDR3 is 15 residues. V lost 6 bases to trimming and J lost 4 bases, with 19 bases between them.

This clonotype occurred a few times. The V and J genes are TRBV4-2 and TRBJ2-7; 9 nucleotides agree with TRBD1. Germline values: CDR1 LGHNA, CDR2 YNFKEQ. J lost 4 bases, V lost 4 bases, and 2 bases had no gene match. This CDR3 has 13 amino acids. In DNA form, the CDR3 reads TGTGCCAGCAGCCGGGGACAGGGTTACGAGCAGTACTTC. It translates to CASSRGQGYEQYF.

This clonotype was recorded a few times. The chain combines TRBV6-5 with TRBJ2-6; D perhaps matches TRBD1 (7 bases). The length of the CDR3 is 16 residues. Germline V gives CDR1 MNHEY, CDR2 SVGAGI. V shed 2 bases and J shed 2 bases, with 10 bases lying between them. DNA for the CDR3: TGTGCCAGCAGTTACGGAGGGGGCGCTGGGGCCAACGTCCTGACTTTC. Translated, it gives CASSYGGGAGANVLTF.

This clonotype was seen only a few times. The CDR3 DNA is TGTGCCAGCAGTTCACCGGGCCCCCGGCGGGAGACCCAGTACTTC. Amino acid sequence: CASSSPGPRRETQYF. The chain has TRBV12-3 or TRBV12-4 and TRBJ2-5; D ambiguous. This CDR3 contains 15 residues. V gave up 4 bases and J gave up 5 bases, with 17 bases separating them.

The genes are TRBV20-1 and TRBJ2-6, with 7 bases identical to TRBD1. Germline V lookup: CDR1 DFQATT, CDR2 SNEGSKA (reference sequence). The CDR3 spans 15 residues. V lost 2 bases to trimming and J lost 0 bases; unmatched junction nucleotides: 1. The CDR3 is CSARTGASGANVLTF. The CDR3 region has the DNA TGCAGTGCTAGAACAGGGGCCTCTGGGGCCAACGTCCTGACTTTC.